This T cell receptor (beta chain) was captured in a study of post-analysis software for immune sequencing data. Overall study findings and caveats: The F measure placed samples prepared in the same batch into strongly shared clusters. A handful of TRBV segments, including TRBV5-6, TRBV5-1 and TRBV20-1, were more frequent in patients than controls.

Prepared libraries of TCR beta cDNA carried unique molecular identifiers. T cells numbering about 0.95 to 11 million gave rise to a few hundred thousand cDNA molecules. TCRdb called the PCR reads again in MiXCR, with one record for every CDR3 protein. The data show a few hundred thousand distinct CDR3 sequences, roughly 36% seen once. Comment on this clonotype: Its antigen remains unknown.

V lost 6 bases to trimming and J lost 5 bases; unmatched junction nucleotides: 12. The CDR3 is 18 amino acids. Germline assignment: CDR1 SGHVS and CDR2 FNYEAQ. The origin of this receptor is a girl under 18 with multiple sclerosis. The chain combines TRBV7-6 with TRBJ2-5, with TRBD2 matching 16 bases. Sequencing was performed on blood. The CDR3 loop is CASRRPGLAGGPSETQYF. CDR3 bases: TGTGCCAGCAGACGTCCGGGACTAGCGGGGGGGCCAAGCGAGACCCAGTACTTC. Together with reference TRBV7-6 and TRBJ2-5, the CDR3 gives the full variable domain: GAGVSQSPRYKVTKRGQDVALRCDPISGHVSLYWYRQALGQGPEFLTYFNYEAQQDKSGLPNDRFSAERPEGSISTLTIQRTEQRDSAMYRCASRRPGLAGGPSETQYFGPGTRLLVL.